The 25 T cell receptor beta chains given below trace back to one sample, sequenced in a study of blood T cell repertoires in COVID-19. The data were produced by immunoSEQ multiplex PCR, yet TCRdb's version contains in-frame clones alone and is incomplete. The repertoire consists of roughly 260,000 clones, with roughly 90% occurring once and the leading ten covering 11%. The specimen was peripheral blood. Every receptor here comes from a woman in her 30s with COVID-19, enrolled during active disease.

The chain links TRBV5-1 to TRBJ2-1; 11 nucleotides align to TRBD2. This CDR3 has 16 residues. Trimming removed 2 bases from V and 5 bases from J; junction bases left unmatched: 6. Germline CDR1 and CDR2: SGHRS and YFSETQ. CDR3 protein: CASSFRLAGGHNEQFF. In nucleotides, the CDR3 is TGCGCCAGCAGCTTTCGGCTAGCGGGAGGCCACAATGAGCAGTTCTTC. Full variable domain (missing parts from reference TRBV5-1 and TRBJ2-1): KAGVTQTPRYLIKTRGQQVTLSCSPISGHRSVSWYQQTPGQGLQFLFEYFSETQRNKGNFPGRFSGRQFSNSRSEMNVSTLELGDSALYLCASSFRLAGGHNEQFFGPGTRLTVL.

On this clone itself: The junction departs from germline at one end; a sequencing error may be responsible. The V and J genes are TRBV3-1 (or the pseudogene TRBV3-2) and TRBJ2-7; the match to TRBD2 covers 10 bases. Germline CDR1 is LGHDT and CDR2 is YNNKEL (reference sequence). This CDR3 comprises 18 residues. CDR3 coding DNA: TGTGCCAGCAACCAAGGGGGAGGGAGTAGCGGGAGGATGGGCGAGCAGTACTTC. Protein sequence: CASNQGGGSSGRMGEQYF.

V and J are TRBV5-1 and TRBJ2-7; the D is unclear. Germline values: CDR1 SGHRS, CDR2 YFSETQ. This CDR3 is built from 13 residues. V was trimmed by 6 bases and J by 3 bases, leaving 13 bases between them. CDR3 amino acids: CASNLMVGYEQYF. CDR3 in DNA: TGCGCCAGCAATCTGATGGTCGGCTACGAGCAGTACTTC.

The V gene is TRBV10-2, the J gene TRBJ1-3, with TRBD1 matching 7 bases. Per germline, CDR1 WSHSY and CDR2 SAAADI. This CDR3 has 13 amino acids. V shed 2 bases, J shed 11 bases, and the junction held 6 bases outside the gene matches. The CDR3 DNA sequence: TGCGCCAGCAGTGAGGAGGACAGGAGGGCCATATATTTT. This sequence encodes CASSEEDRRAIYF.

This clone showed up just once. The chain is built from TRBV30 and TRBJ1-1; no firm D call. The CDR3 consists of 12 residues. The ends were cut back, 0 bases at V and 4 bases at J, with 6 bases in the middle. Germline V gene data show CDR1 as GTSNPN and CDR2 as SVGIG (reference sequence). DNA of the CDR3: TGTGCCTGGAGTGTATCTCGCACTGAAGCTTTCTTT. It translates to CAWSVSRTEAFF.

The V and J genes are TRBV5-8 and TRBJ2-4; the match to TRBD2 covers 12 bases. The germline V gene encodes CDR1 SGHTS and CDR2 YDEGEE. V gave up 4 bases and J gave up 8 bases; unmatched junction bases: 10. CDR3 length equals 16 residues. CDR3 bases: TGTGCCAGCAGCCGTAGACTAGCGGGAGAGTTTTACATTCAGTACTTC. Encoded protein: CASSRRLAGEFYIQYF.

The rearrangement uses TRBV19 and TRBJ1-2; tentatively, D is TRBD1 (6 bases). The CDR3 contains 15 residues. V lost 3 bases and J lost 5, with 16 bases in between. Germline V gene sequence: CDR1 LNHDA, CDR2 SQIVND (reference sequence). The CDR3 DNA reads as TGTGCCAGTAGTATCTCGTCAGGGGCCTTTTATGGCTACACCTTC. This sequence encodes CASSISSGAFYGYTF.

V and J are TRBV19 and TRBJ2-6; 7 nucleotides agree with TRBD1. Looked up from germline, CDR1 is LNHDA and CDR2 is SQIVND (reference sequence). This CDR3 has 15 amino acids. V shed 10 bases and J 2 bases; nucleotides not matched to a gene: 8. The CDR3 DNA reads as TGTGCCACCGCTACAGGGGCAGCTGGGGCCAACGTCCTGACTTTC. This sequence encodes CATATGAAGANVLTF.

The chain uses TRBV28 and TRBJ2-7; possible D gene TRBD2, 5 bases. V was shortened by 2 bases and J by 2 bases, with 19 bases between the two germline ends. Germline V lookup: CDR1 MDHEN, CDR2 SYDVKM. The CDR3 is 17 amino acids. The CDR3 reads CASSLGRSAWGTYEQYF. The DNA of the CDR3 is TGTGCCAGCAGTTTAGGGCGTAGCGCTTGGGGTACCTACGAGCAGTACTTC.

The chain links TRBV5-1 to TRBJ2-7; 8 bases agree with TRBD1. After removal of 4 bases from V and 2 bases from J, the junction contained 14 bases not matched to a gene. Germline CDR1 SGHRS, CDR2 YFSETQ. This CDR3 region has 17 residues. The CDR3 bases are TGCGCCAGCAGCGAGGGCCCCCGGACAGGGTTACCCTACGAGCAGTACTTC. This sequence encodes CASSEGPRTGLPYEQYF.

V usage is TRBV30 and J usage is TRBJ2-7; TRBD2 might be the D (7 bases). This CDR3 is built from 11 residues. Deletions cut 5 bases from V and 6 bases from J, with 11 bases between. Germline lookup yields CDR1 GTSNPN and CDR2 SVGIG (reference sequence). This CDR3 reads CAWQGGGEQYF. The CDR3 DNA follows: TGTGCCTGGCAGGGAGGGGGCGAGCAGTACTTC.

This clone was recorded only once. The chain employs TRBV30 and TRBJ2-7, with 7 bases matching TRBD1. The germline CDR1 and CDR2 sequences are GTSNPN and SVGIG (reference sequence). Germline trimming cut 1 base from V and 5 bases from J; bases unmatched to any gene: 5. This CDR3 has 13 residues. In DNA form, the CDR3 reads TGTGCCTGGAGTGGTACAGGGGAAAACGAGCAGTACTTC. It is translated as CAWSGTGENEQYF.

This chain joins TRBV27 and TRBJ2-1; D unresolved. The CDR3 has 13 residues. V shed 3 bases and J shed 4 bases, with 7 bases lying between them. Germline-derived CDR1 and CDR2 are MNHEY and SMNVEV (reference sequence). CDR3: CASSFTVYNEQFF. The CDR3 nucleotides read TGTGCCAGCAGTTTCACTGTGTACAATGAGCAGTTCTTC.

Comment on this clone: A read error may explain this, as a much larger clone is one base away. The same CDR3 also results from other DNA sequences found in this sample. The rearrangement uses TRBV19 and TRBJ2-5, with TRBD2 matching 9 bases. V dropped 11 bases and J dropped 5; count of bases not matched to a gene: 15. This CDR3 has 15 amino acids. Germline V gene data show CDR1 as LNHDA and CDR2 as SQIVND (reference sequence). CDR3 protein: CARGGGGEGQETQYF. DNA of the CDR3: TGTGCCCGCGGGGGGGGCGGGGAGGGTCAGGAGACCCAGTACTTC.

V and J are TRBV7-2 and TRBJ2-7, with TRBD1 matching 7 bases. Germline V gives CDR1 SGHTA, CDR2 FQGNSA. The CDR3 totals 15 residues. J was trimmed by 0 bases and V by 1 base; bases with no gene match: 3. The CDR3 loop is CASSLGTGSSYEQYF. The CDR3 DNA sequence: TGTGCCAGCAGCTTAGGGACAGGCAGCTCCTACGAGCAGTACTTC.

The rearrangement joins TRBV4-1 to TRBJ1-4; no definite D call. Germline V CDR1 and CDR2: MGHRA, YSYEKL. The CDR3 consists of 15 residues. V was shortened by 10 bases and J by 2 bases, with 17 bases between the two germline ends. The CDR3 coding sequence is TGCGCCACTTTGAGAGTCGGGGATACTAATGAAAAACTGTTTTTT. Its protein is CATLRVGDTNEKLFF.

The DNA for the CDR3 is TGTGCCAGCAGCTTCCTAGCGTCCGAGCAGTACTTC. Translated: CASSFLASEQYF. This sequence joins TRBV7-2 and TRBJ2-7; TRBD2 is a possible D gene (6 bases). This CDR3 region has 12 residues. Germline V gene sequence: CDR1 SGHTA, CDR2 FQGNSA. V shed 3 bases and J shed 6 bases, with 9 bases lying between them.

The CDR3 nucleotides read TGTGCCAGCATGACCGGGTCTGGCTACACCTTC. This sequence encodes CASMTGSGYTF. V is TRBV2 and J is TRBJ1-2; no reliable D call. V shed 7 bases and J shed 7 bases, with 10 bases lying between them. This CDR3 spans 11 amino acids. Germline-derived CDR1 and CDR2 are SNHLY and FYNNEI.

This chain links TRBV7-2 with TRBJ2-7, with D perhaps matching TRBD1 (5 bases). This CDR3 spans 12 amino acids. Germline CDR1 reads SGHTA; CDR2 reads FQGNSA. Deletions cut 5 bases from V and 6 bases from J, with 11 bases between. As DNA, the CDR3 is TGTGCCAGCAGCACTCAGGGCCGCGAGCAGTACTTC. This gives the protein CASSTQGREQYF.

In DNA form, the CDR3 reads TGCGCCAGTTCCTCTAGCGGGAGCCACTCTAGCACAGATACGCAGTATTTT. Translating gives CASSSSGSHSSTDTQYF. This sequence joins TRBV5-1 and TRBJ2-3; TRBD2 matches at 10 bases. The V gene end was trimmed by 8 bases and the J gene end by 0 bases; junction bases not matched to a gene: 12. Germline V gives CDR1 SGHRS, CDR2 YFSETQ. The CDR3 consists of 17 residues.

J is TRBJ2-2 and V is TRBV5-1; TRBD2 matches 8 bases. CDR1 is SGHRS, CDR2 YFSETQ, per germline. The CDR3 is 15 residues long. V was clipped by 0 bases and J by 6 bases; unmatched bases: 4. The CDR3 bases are TGCGCCAGCAGCTTGGTTTCGGGAGGGCCCGGGGAGCTGTTTTTT. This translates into CASSLVSGGPGELFF.

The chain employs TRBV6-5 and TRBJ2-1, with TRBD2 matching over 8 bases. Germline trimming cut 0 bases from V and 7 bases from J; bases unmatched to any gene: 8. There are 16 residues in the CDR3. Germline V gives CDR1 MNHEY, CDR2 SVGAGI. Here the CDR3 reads CASSYSAGGRGNEQFF. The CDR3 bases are TGTGCCAGCAGTTACTCGGCGGGAGGCCGTGGGAATGAGCAGTTCTTC.

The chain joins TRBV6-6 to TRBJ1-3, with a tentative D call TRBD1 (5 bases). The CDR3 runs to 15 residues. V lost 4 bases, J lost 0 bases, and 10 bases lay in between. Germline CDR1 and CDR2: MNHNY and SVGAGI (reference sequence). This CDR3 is CASSSPQVSGNTIYF. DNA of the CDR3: TGTGCCAGCAGTTCCCCACAGGTCTCTGGAAACACCATATATTTT.

The DNA for the CDR3 is TGCGCCAGCAGCCAAGGACAGGGGGCGACTGAAGCTTTCTTT. This translates into CASSQGQGATEAFF. The gene calls are TRBV5-1 and TRBJ1-1; TRBD1 matches at 11 bases. Germline CDR1 is SGHRS and CDR2 is YFSETQ. This CDR3 spans 14 amino acids. Unmatched junction bases numbered 4, after V lost 4 bases and J lost 5 bases. The full variable domain, with the rest looked up from reference TRBV5-1 and TRBJ1-1, is KAGVTQTPRYLIKTRGQQVTLSCSPISGHRSVSWYQQTPGQGLQFLFEYFSETQRNKGNFPGRFSGRQFSNSRSEMNVSTLELGDSALYLCASSQGQGATEAFFGQGTRLTVV.

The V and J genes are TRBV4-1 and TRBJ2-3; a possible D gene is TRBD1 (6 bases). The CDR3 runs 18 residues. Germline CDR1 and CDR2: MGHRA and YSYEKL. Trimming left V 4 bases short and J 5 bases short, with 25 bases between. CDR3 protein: CASSRAGVSRTFGDTQYF. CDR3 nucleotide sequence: TGCGCCAGCAGCCGGGCAGGGGTCAGTAGGACGTTCGGAGATACGCAGTATTTT.